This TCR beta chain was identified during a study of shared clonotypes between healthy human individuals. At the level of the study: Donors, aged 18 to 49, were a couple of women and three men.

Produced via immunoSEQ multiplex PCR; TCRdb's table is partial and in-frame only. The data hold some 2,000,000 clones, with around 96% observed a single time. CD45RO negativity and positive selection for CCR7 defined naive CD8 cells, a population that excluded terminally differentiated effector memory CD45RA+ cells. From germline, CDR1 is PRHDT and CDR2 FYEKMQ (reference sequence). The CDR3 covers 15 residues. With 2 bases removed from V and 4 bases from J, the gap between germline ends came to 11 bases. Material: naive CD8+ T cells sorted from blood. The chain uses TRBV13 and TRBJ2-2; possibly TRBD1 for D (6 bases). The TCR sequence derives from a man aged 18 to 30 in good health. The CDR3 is CASSLNEGGTGELFF. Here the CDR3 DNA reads TGTGCCAGCAGCTTAAATGAAGGGGGCACCGGGGAGCTGTTTTTT.